This T cell receptor (beta chain) was observed in a study of CXCR3-negative and CXCR3-positive naive CD8 T cells. A note on this clonotype: The antigen is undetermined.

With UMI labels, 5' RACE was used to prepare the TRB cDNA libraries. TCRdb reprocessed the 5' RACE reads, keeping one entry per CDR3 protein, no DNA. The sample is made up of 140,000 to 150,000 distinct CDR3 sequences, and the top ten hold approximately 0.27% of it. Sorting yielded triplicates of about 300,000 cells for each CD8+ T cell subset. A CD45RO-CCR7+CD27+CD95- profile was what naive CD8+ T cells displayed. This CDR3 contains 16 residues. Germline CDR1 SEHNR, CDR2 FQNEAQ (reference sequence). Study-wide results and limits: Memory cells differed in TRBV-TRBJ usage, but naive CXCR3-negative and CXCR3-positive cells had similar usage. Hydrophobicity of TRB CDR3s was greater in CXCR3-positive naive cells than in CXCR3-negative naive cells. Naive subsets did not differ in surface CD5, and TRB CDR3 properties served to infer TCR strength.

This receptor was identified in a human donor in good health. Some clones in this sample may be carry-over from other donors' samples. Specimen: naive CXCR3+ CD8+ T cells from blood. Indicated subset: CD45RO-CCR7+CD27+CD95- naive CD8+ T cells expressing CXCR3 (TNR3+). The chain employs TRBV7-9 and TRBJ1-3. This CDR3 reads CASSPDDGISGNTIYF.